This T cell receptor (beta chain) comes out of a study of blood T cell repertoires in COVID-19. Study-wide background: Sites in the United States, Italy and Spain provided acute and convalescent COVID-19 samples.

Each participant's cohort was designated according to participant-reported clinical history. Exposed enrollees had met someone with a PCR-confirmed or clinician-diagnosed COVID-19 case at some point within the 2 weeks before study entry. In the authors' workflow: Reference gene primer amplification yielded estimated nucleated cell counts. Profiling relied on immunoSEQ multiplex PCR, and the TCRdb table lists in-frame clones only, not all of them. That table supplies the V and J calls and clone size; D and trimming were determined from the DNA. The sample yields around 320,000 clones, around nine tenths seen once. V was pared by 5 bases and J by 1 base, with 11 bases between. Germline assignment: CDR1 KGHSH and CDR2 LQKENI. The CDR3 runs to 14 residues.

The clonotype comes from a woman aged 25 to 39 who had been exposed to COVID-19. The genes are TRBV18 and TRBJ1-1; D is undetermined. Sequenced material: PBMCs or T cells enriched from blood (not recorded which). The CDR3 protein is CASSGGFRNTEAFF. CDR3 DNA sequence: TGTGCCAGCTCAGGAGGGTTCCGGAACACTGAAGCTTTCTTT.